This T cell receptor beta chain was captured in a study of T-cell memory formation after mild COVID-19. Study summary: Largely donor-specific sequence clusters came from two donors. Study-level findings and limits: Shrinking CD4+ clones were chiefly CM and EM; CD8+ ones were chiefly EMRA.

The germline V gene has CDR1 SGDLS and CDR2 YYNGEE. This CDR3 spans 13 amino acids. With constant-segment primers, 5'RACE yielded cDNA libraries of TCR alpha and TCR beta that carried sample barcodes and UMIs. TCRdb called the 5' RACE reads again in MiXCR, with one record for every CDR3 protein. The sample has roughly 410,000 distinct CDR3 sequences, roughly a quarter seen once; the top ten hold 8.8%. This clonotype showed up many times. The target antigen is unknown. The junction shows a germline mismatch at one end, possibly a read error. The chain joins TRBV9 to TRBJ2-2, with unresolved D. This clonotype was obtained from an adult woman who had mild COVID-19 (a few samples of this study predate the infection). Cell type and time point are not known. What was sequenced was PBMCs or a T cell subset sorted from them (not recorded which). As DNA, the CDR3 is TGCGCCAGCAGCGTAGGAGACACCGGGGAGCTGTTTTTT. This translates into CASSVGDTGELFF.